These 2 T cell receptor beta chains were all obtained from the same sample, sequenced in a study of shared clonotypes between healthy human individuals. Profiling relied on immunoSEQ multiplex PCR, and the TCRdb table lists in-frame clones only, not all of them. The table includes 2.3 million or so clones, approximately 93% detected once. Sequences were obtained from naive CD4+ T cells from PBMCs. Documented subset: CD45RA+ positively selected. These receptors came from a young man in good health. Some clones in this sample may be carry-over from other donors' samples.

The gene calls are TRBV5-6 and TRBJ1-1; TRBD1 matches 9 bases. The germline gives CDR1 SGHDT, CDR2 YYEEEE. This CDR3 contains 13 residues. J was trimmed by 6 bases and V by 5 bases; bases with no gene match: 5. Written as DNA, the CDR3 is TGTGCCAGCAGTCAGGGACAGGGACCTGAAGCTTTCTTT. This sequence encodes CASSQGQGPEAFF.

The chain recombines TRBV25-1 with TRBJ2-7; D assignment may be TRBD1 or TRBD2 (5 bases each). Germline CDR1 MGHDK, CDR2 SYGVNS. V was cut by 4 bases and J by 6 bases, with 25 bases left in between. This CDR3 spans 17 amino acids. The CDR3 nucleotides read TGTGCCAGCAGTGGAGAGGGACGGCAGGGCCCTCGTCGCGAGCAGTACTTC. It translates to CASSGEGRQGPRREQYF.